Each of the 31 T cell receptor beta chains below was sequenced from the same sample in a study of cytotoxic CD8 clonotypes in ibrutinib-treated CLL. Clones were sequenced by immunoSEQ multiplex PCR, and TCRdb holds only the in-frame ones, with some missing. The profile shows more than 25,000 clones, over 55% of them singletons. The sequencing here drew on PBMCs, taken after 24 months of ibrutinib treatment. All receptors derive from a human donor with chronic lymphocytic leukemia.

This chain joins TRBV15 and TRBJ2-1, with 10 bases aligning to TRBD1. Germline lookup yields CDR1 LNHNV and CDR2 YYDKDF (reference sequence). The trim removed 5 bases at V and 8 bases at J, leaving 6 bases unmatched. CDR3 length equals 14 residues. CDR3 DNA: TGTGCCACCAGCGGGGACAGGGGATCAGATGAGCAGTTCTTC. Protein: CATSGDRGSDEQFF.

V and J are TRBV6-1 and TRBJ1-2; no firm D call. The germline V and J ends were trimmed by 2 bases and 3 bases, with 7 bases remaining between them. The CDR3 loop spans 13 amino acids. Germline values: CDR1 MNHNS, CDR2 SASEGT. The CDR3 loop reads CASSESYDYGYTF. CDR3 sequence (DNA): TGTGCCAGCAGTGAATCATACGACTATGGCTACACCTTC.

This chain connects TRBV9 to TRBJ2-1; TRBD2 is a possible D gene (6 bases). The CDR3 totals 15 residues. Between the trimmed V and J ends, which lost 2 bases and 1 base, there was a span of 10 bases. CDR1 SGDLS and CDR2 YYNGEE come from the germline V gene. CDR3 coding DNA: TGTGCCAGCAGCGTCGAAGGAGGGTCCTACAATGAGCAGTTCTTC. Residues: CASSVEGGSYNEQFF.

V is TRBV5-1 and J is TRBJ2-5; D gene uncertain. This CDR3 region has 12 residues. Trimming stripped 1 base from V and 2 bases from J, with 3 bases between. CDR1 SGHRS and CDR2 YFSETQ come from the germline V gene. DNA for the CDR3: TGCGCCAGCAGCTTGAGTCAAGAGACCCAGTACTTC. It yields the protein CASSLSQETQYF.

For this clone: With only one base between it and a far larger clone, this is likely a read error. This chain links TRBV10-2 with TRBJ2-2; D gene ambiguous. The germline V gene has CDR1 WSHSY and CDR2 SAAADI. Trimming shortened V by 5 bases and J by 5 bases, and 15 bases separated the two germline ends. The CDR3 spans 15 residues. The CDR3 coding sequence is TGCGCCAGCAGTTACGATTCGGAAGGGACCGGGGAGCTGTTTTTT. As protein: CASSYDSEGTGELFF.

Of note for this clone: The junction and the germline gene differ at one end; a read error may be behind it. The chain employs TRBV7-7 and TRBJ2-2, with D possibly being TRBD2 (5 bases). The V gene's germline CDR1 is SSHAT and CDR2 FNYEAQ (reference sequence). CDR3 size: 12 residues. The CDR3 loop reads CASSFGVGELFF. The CDR3 DNA follows: TGTGCTAGCAGCTTCGGGGTCGGGGAGCTGTTTTTT.

This chain connects TRBV2 to TRBJ1-5; D is undetermined. The CDR3 runs to 14 residues. Germline lookup yields CDR1 SNHLY and CDR2 FYNNEI. Trimming pared 8 bases from V and 2 bases from J, leaving 13 bases between. DNA for the CDR3: TGTGCCAGCGGGAGGGTTCTTGGCAATCAGCCCCAGCATTTT. It yields the protein CASGRVLGNQPQHF.

The sample holds a few counts of this clone. The J gene is TRBJ1-1, the V gene TRBV25-1; possible D gene TRBD1, 6 bases. The CDR3 loop spans 13 amino acids. CDR1 and CDR2 (germline): MGHDK, SYGVNS. The V end lost 4 bases, the J end lost 3 bases, and 9 bases lay between the germline ends. CDR3 in amino acids: CASSGYRDTEAFF. CDR3 sequence (DNA): TGTGCCAGCAGTGGCTACAGGGACACTGAAGCTTTCTTT.

A single count supports this clone. The chain has TRBV9 and TRBJ2-2, with a tentative D call TRBD2 (5 bases). Germline values: CDR1 SGDLS, CDR2 YYNGEE. V lost 0 bases and J lost 1, with 10 bases in between. The CDR3 has 16 residues. CDR3 sequence reads: CASSVDPGMNTGELFF. As DNA, the CDR3 is TGTGCCAGCAGCGTAGACCCGGGAATGAACACCGGGGAGCTGTTTTTT.

The rearrangement joins TRBV2 to TRBJ1-5; no definite D call. V was pared by 8 bases and J by 0 bases, with 14 bases between. Germline V gene sequence: CDR1 SNHLY, CDR2 FYNNEI. This CDR3 region has 15 residues. In DNA, the CDR3 is TGTGCCAGCTCCTTTGGACGAACTAGCAATCAGCCCCAGCATTTT. Translating it yields CASSFGRTSNQPQHF.

This clone has more than one count but fewer than ten. The chain carries TRBV18 and TRBJ2-5; no clear D. The germline V gene has CDR1 KGHSH and CDR2 LQKENI. Trimming cost V 6 bases and J 0 bases, with 5 bases left between them. The length of the CDR3 is 12 residues. CDR3 sequence (DNA): TGTGCCAGCTCCTCCTACCAAGAGACCCAGTACTTC. Protein: CASSSYQETQYF. The whole variable domain, filled in from reference TRBV18 and TRBJ2-5, reads NAGVMQNPRHLVRRRGQEARLRCSPMKGHSHVYWYRQLPEEGLKFMVYLQKENIIDESGMPKERFSAEFPKEGPSILRIQQVVRGDSAAYFCASSSYQETQYFGPGTRLLVL.

This clone has only a few counts. This chain connects TRBV7-8 to TRBJ2-1, with D hard to call. V was shortened by 4 bases and J by 2 bases, with 15 bases between the two germline ends. The CDR3 totals 16 residues. Germline-derived CDR1 and CDR2 are SGHVS and FQNEAQ. The CDR3 DNA follows: TGTGCCAGCAGCTGGTTCTCTAGGCCAACCTACAATGAGCAGTTCTTC. It specifies CASSWFSRPTYNEQFF.

The rearrangement joins TRBV5-3 to TRBJ1-2; D not resolved. TRBV5-3 is an open reading frame, and its role is uncertain. V lost 9 bases and J lost 5, with 17 bases in between. The CDR3 length is 13 residues. The CDR3 DNA follows: TGTGCCACCCCTGGAAGGGTTTTTTATGGCTACACCTTC. Amino acids: CATPGRVFYGYTF.

The chain couples TRBV9 to TRBJ2-3; 9 nucleotides align to TRBD1. V lost 4 bases and J lost 6; bases outside the gene matches: 6. Germline V CDR1 and CDR2: SGDLS, YYNGEE. This CDR3 has 14 amino acids. The CDR3 region is CASSQGQGEDTQYF. CDR3 sequence (DNA): TGTGCCAGCAGCCAGGGACAGGGAGAGGATACGCAGTATTTT.

The chain uses TRBV5-1 and TRBJ2-5; TRBD2 is a possible D gene (6 bases). Germline assignment: CDR1 SGHRS and CDR2 YFSETQ. This CDR3 has 15 residues. V lost 4 bases and J lost 5, with 18 bases in between. The CDR3 reads CASSPGTPGGETQYF. The CDR3 DNA follows: TGCGCCAGCAGCCCAGGGACCCCTGGAGGGGAGACCCAGTACTTC. Supplemented by reference TRBV5-1 and TRBJ2-5, the full variable domain reads KAGVTQTPRYLIKTRGQQVTLSCSPISGHRSVSWYQQTPGQGLQFLFEYFSETQRNKGNFPGRFSGRQFSNSRSEMNVSTLELGDSALYLCASSPGTPGGETQYFGPGTRLLVL.

This clone was observed a few times. The chain recombines TRBV19 with TRBJ2-2; D is unclear. The V gene's germline CDR1 is LNHDA and CDR2 SQIVND (reference sequence). This CDR3 spans 12 amino acids. V lost 3 bases to trimming and J lost 6 bases, with 5 bases between them. CDR3 sequence reads: CASSIPPGELFF. The CDR3, as DNA: TGTGCCAGTAGTATCCCCCCCGGGGAGCTGTTTTTT.

The chain employs TRBV7-9 and TRBJ2-5, with TRBD1 matching over 10 bases. The CDR3 has 15 residues. J lost 4 bases, V lost 5 bases, and 7 bases had no gene match. Germline values: CDR1 SEHNR, CDR2 FQNEAQ (reference sequence). This CDR3 is CASSPGTGDAETQYF. The CDR3 DNA reads TGTGCCAGCAGCCCCGGGACAGGGGACGCAGAGACCCAGTACTTC.

The V and J genes are TRBV11-2 and TRBJ1-1, with 7 bases identical to TRBD1. Germline CDR1 and CDR2: SGHAT and FQNNGV. V gave up 1 base and J gave up 6 bases; unmatched junction bases: 5. CDR3 size: 14 residues. The CDR3 nucleotides are TGTGCCAGCAGCTTAGCAGGGGGTAGGTCTGAAGCTTTCTTT. Its translation is CASSLAGGRSEAFF.

The chain carries TRBV5-4 and TRBJ1-5; D gene uncertain. Per germline, CDR1 SGHNT and CDR2 YYREEE (reference sequence). V was clipped by 3 bases and J by 4 bases, with 11 bases between them. The CDR3 has 14 residues. CDR3 residues: CASSSGGGNQPQHF. The CDR3 DNA follows: TGTGCCAGCAGCTCGGGTGGCGGGAATCAGCCCCAGCATTTT.

The CDR3 is CASSATGLSDTQYF. Written as DNA, the CDR3 is TGTGCCAGCAGCGCGACAGGTCTGTCAGATACGCAGTATTTT. The chain employs TRBV9 and TRBJ2-3; tentative D call: TRBD1 (6 bases). Trimming shortened V by 3 bases and J by 4 bases, and 12 bases separated the two germline ends. Germline V gene data show CDR1 as SGDLS and CDR2 as YYNGEE. CDR3 length: 14 residues.

The V and J genes are TRBV28 and TRBJ2-1; unclear D gene. The CDR3 length is 12 residues. The germline V gene encodes CDR1 MDHEN and CDR2 SYDVKM. Trimming took off 6 bases at V and 4 bases at J, with 7 bases between the two ends. This chain's CDR3 is CASRMAYNEQFF. The DNA for the CDR3 is TGTGCCAGCAGGATGGCTTACAATGAGCAGTTCTTC.

This clone appeared once. This CDR3 reads CASRQSSRDGYTF. The DNA of the CDR3 is TGTGCCAGTCGACAGAGTTCGAGGGATGGCTACACCTTC. The chain has TRBV19 and TRBJ1-2; perhaps TRBD1 as D (5 bases). Germline V lookup: CDR1 LNHDA, CDR2 SQIVND (reference sequence). CDR3 length equals 13 residues. V lost 8 bases and J lost 6, with 16 bases in between.

A single count supports this clone. The chain couples TRBV28 to TRBJ2-7; 9 bases align to TRBD1. V shed 6 bases, J shed 2 bases, and the junction held 8 bases outside the gene matches. The CDR3 is made up of 15 amino acids. Per germline, CDR1 MDHEN and CDR2 SYDVKM. The CDR3 bases are TGTGCCAGCAGCGCCGCCGGGACAGGGACCTACGAGCAGTACTTC. It is translated as CASSAAGTGTYEQYF.

V and J are TRBV5-4 and TRBJ2-5, with D perhaps assigned TRBD1 or TRBD2 (5 bases each). The CDR3 consists of 15 residues. Germline CDR1 is SGHNT and CDR2 is YYREEE (reference sequence). V lost 4 bases and J lost 7, with 20 bases in between. CDR3 amino acids: CASSPPGAEGGTQYF. CDR3 coding DNA: TGTGCCAGCAGCCCCCCCGGGGCAGAGGGCGGGACCCAGTACTTC.

There are a few counts of this clone. The chain employs TRBV6-4 and TRBJ1-2; TRBD1 is a possible D gene (6 bases). Per germline, CDR1 MRHNA and CDR2 SNTAGT. This CDR3 is built from 15 residues. Trimming took 0 bases from V and 7 from J, leaving 15 bases between them. CDR3 in amino acids: CASSDSSWGLGGYTF. The CDR3 DNA reads TGTGCCAGCAGTGACTCGAGTTGGGGGCTGGGTGGCTACACCTTC.

This clone turned up a few times. The V call is TRBV2, the J call TRBJ2-7; D perhaps matches TRBD1 (5 bases). This CDR3 is built from 13 residues. The V gene lost 8 bases and the J gene lost 0 bases, with 11 bases spanning the gap. CDR1 is SNHLY and CDR2 is FYNNEI in the germline V gene. The CDR3 DNA reads as TGTGCCAGCTGGGGCAGCAGCTCCTACGAGCAGTACTTC. As protein: CASWGSSSYEQYF. The full variable domain, with the rest looked up from reference TRBV2 and TRBJ2-7, is EPEVTQTPSHQVTQMGQEVILRCVPISNHLYFYWYRQILGQKVEFLVSFYNNEISEKSEIFDDQFSVERPDGSNFTLKIRSTKLEDSAMYFCASWGSSSYEQYFGPGTRLTVT.

This rearrangement joins TRBV29-1 to TRBJ1-1, with a weak D call TRBD1 (5 bases). V lost 5 bases and J 5 bases, leaving 15 bases between the germline ends. This CDR3 is built from 13 residues. Germline CDR1 and CDR2: SQVTM and ANQGSEA. For the CDR3, the DNA is TGCAGCGTTCGGGACCGCAGAGGGACTGAAGCTTTCTTT. This sequence encodes CSVRDRRGTEAFF.

The rearrangement joins TRBV19 to TRBJ1-5, with TRBD1 as a possible D gene (5 bases). Deletions cut 2 bases from V and 4 bases from J, with 15 bases between. The CDR3 is made up of 16 amino acids. The germline CDR1 and CDR2 sequences are LNHDA and SQIVND (reference sequence). CDR3 in DNA: TGTGCCAGTAGTATAAAGGTCCTTGGGGGAAATCAGCCCCAGCATTTT. Translation gives CASSIKVLGGNQPQHF.

The sample holds one count of this clone. This rearrangement joins TRBV25-1 to TRBJ1-1; weak D call: TRBD1 (5 bases). V shed 6 bases and J shed 7 bases, with 12 bases lying between them. The CDR3 is 12 residues long. The germline V gene has CDR1 MGHDK and CDR2 SYGVNS. The CDR3 is CASRRAGGEAFF. As DNA, the CDR3 is TGTGCCAGCAGGAGAGCCGGGGGTGAAGCTTTCTTT.

This clone was observed a single time. This chain connects TRBV7-3 to TRBJ1-4, with TRBD1 identical over 7 bases. The ends lost 5 bases at V and 5 bases at J; junction bases unmatched: 14. CDR1 is SGHTA and CDR2 is FQGTGA in the germline V gene. The CDR3 contains 17 residues. The CDR3 DNA is TGTGCCAGCAGCCTTCTCCCGGGACAGAAAAGAAATGAAAAACTGTTTTTT. This sequence encodes CASSLLPGQKRNEKLFF.

The chain uses TRBV29-1 and TRBJ1-2, with 9 bases fitting TRBD1. V lost 4 bases to trimming and J lost 9 bases; unmatched junction nucleotides: 15. The germline V gene encodes CDR1 SQVTM and CDR2 ANQGSEA. CDR3 length: 15 residues. For the CDR3, the DNA is TGCAGCGTTGTCGTCCGATGGGACAGGGTAGCTAGCTACACCTTC. Residues: CSVVVRWDRVASYTF. The variable domain in full, with the rest retrieved from reference TRBV29-1 and TRBJ1-2, is SAVISQKPSRDICQRGTSLTIQCQVDSQVTMMFWYRQQPGQSLTLIATANQGSEATYESGFVIDKFPISRPNLTFSTLTVSNMSPEDSSIYLCSVVVRWDRVASYTFGSGTRLTVV.